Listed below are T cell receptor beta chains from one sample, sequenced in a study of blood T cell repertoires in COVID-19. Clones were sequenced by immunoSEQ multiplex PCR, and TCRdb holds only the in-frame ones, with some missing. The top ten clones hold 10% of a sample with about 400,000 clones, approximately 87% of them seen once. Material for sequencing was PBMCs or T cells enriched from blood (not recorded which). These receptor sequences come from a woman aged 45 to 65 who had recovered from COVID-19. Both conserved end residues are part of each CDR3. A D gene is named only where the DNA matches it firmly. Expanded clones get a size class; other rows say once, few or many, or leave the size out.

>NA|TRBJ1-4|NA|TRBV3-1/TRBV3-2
CASSQERAVFF
TGTGCCAGCAGCCAAGAGAGGGCCGTGTTTTTT
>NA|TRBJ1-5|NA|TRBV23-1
CASRPEEGSNQPQHF
TGCGCCAGCAGACCGGAGGAGGGTAGCAATCAGCCCCAGCATTTT
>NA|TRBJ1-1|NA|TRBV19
CASRPAPGTEAFF
TGTGCCAGCCGCCCGGCCCCGGGCACTGAAGCTTTCTTT
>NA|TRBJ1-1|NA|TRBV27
CATIRGNTEAFF
TGTGCCACGATCAGGGGGAACACTGAAGCTTTCTTT
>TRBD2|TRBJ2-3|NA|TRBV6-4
CASSDLKRGGTDTQYF
TGTGCCAGCAGTGACCTCAAGCGGGGGGGAACAGATACGCAGTATTTT
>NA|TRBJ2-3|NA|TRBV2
CASKEDVGDTQYF
TGTGCCAGCAAGGAGGACGTCGGAGATACGCAGTATTTT
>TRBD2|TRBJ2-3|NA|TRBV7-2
CASSLARLAGGGGTDTQYF
TGTGCCAGCAGCTTAGCGCGACTAGCGGGGGGGGGCGGCACAGATACGCAGTATTTT
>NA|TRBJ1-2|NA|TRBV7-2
CASSSGQGLILGYTF
TGTGCCAGCAGCTCGGGGCAGGGACTTATACTTGGCTACACCTTC
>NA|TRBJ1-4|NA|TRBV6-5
CASGRQTINEKLFF
TGTGCCAGCGGAAGACAGACCATTAATGAAAAACTGTTTTTT
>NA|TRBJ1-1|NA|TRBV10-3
CAISDPGSKRNTEAFF
TGTGCCATCAGTGACCCGGGGAGCAAAAGGAACACTGAAGCTTTCTTT
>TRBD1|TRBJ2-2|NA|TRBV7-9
CASSPDRGKNTGELFF
TGTGCCAGCAGCCCTGACAGGGGAAAGAACACCGGGGAGCTGTTTTTT
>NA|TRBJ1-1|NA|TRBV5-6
CASSSLRGRSDTEAFF
TGTGCCAGCAGCTCTCTCCGCGGGCGATCGGACACTGAAGCTTTCTTT
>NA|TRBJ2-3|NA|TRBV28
CASRMEDRTDTQYF
TGTGCCAGCAGAATGGAGGATCGCACAGATACGCAGTATTTT
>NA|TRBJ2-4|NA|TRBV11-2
CASSLRESNQNIQYF
TGTGCCAGCAGCTTACGAGAGTCAAACCAAAACATTCAGTACTTC
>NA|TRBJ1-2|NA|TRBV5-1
CASSLTGGNYGYTF
TGCGCCAGCAGCTTGACCGGGGGAAACTATGGCTACACCTTC
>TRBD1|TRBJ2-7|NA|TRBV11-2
CASSGGQRNEQYF
TGTGCCAGCAGCGGGGGACAGAGGAACGAGCAGTACTTC
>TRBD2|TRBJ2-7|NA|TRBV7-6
CASSLLREDEQYF
TGTGCCAGCAGCTTATTACGGGAGGACGAGCAGTACTTC
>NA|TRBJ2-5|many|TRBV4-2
CASSQDGREETQYF
TGTGCCAGCAGCCAAGATGGGAGAGAAGAGACCCAGTACTTC
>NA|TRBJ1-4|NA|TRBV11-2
CASSDKAGTWPNEKLFF
TGTGCCAGCAGCGATAAGGCGGGAACCTGGCCAAATGAAAAACTGTTTTTT
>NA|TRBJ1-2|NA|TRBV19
CASSIDTGPYGYTF
TGTGCCAGTAGTATAGACACAGGACCCTATGGCTACACCTTC
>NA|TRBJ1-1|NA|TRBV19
CASPTSNTEAFF
TGTGCCAGTCCCACATCGAACACTGAAGCTTTCTTT
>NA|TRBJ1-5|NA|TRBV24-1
CATSDLADQPQHF
TGTGCCACCAGTGATTTGGCAGATCAGCCCCAGCATTTT
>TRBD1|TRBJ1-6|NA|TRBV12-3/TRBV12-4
CASRGTANSPLHF
TGTGCCAGTAGAGGGACAGCAAATTCACCCCTCCACTTT
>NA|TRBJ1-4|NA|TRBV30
CAWSVPRATNEKLFF
TGTGCCTGGAGTGTACCGCGGGCAACTAATGAAAAACTGTTTTTT
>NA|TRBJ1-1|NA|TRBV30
CAWSVEGNTEAFF
TGTGCCTGGAGTGTCGAGGGGAACACTGAAGCTTTCTTT